This T cell receptor beta chain was sequenced during a study of vaccination effects on CD4 cells after COVID-19. As to this clone: Its cognate antigen is unknown.

With the ViraFEST assay, the study expanded antigen-specific CD4+ T cells using viral peptide pools, then sequenced them. Upon completion of about 10 days in culture, CD4+ T cells were isolated. No vaccinee had earlier SARS-CoV-2 infection, and nucleocapsid antibodies were negative. Half the medium was replaced with IL-2 medium on days 3 and 7. The CDR3 has 20 residues. J gave up 4 bases and V 5 bases, and 22 bases lay outside the gene matches. Germline values: CDR1 SEHNR, CDR2 FQNEAQ (reference sequence). The method was immunoSEQ multiplex PCR; TCRdb's version includes in-frame clones alone and lacks a portion of them. The sample includes approximately 21,000 clones, about 63% seen only once; the top ten take 11%.

The material was CD4+ T cells from PBMCs cultured with HCoV-NL63 spike peptides, obtained before COVID-19 vaccination. This sequence originates from a human donor who received a COVID-19 vaccine. J is TRBJ2-3 and V is TRBV7-9; 9 bases fit TRBD1. CDR3 amino acids: CASSTTRIPGQGVGADTQYF. For the CDR3, the DNA is TGTGCCAGCAGCACCACCAGAATACCGGGACAGGGAGTCGGGGCAGATACGCAGTATTTT. Together with reference TRBV7-9 and TRBJ2-3, the CDR3 gives the full variable domain: DTGVSQNPRHKITKRGQNVTFRCDPISEHNRLYWYRQTLGQGPEFLTYFQNEAQLEKSRLLSDRFSAERPKGSFSTLEIQRTEQGDSAMYLCASSTTRIPGQGVGADTQYFGPGTRLTVL.